The 5 T cell receptor beta chains reported below all come from one sample, sequenced in a study of blood T cell repertoires in COVID-19. Assay used: immunoSEQ multiplex PCR; TCRdb lists only in-frame clones, some missing. Of about 180,000 clones listed, approximately 86% are singletons. What was sequenced was peripheral blood. The receptor source for this set is a woman in her thirties with active or convalescent COVID-19.

The rearrangement uses TRBV19 and TRBJ2-7; 10 nucleotides line up with TRBD2. CDR1 is LNHDA and CDR2 is SQIVND in the germline V gene (reference sequence). The CDR3 has 15 residues. V lost 6 bases to trimming and J lost 2 bases; unmatched junction nucleotides: 7. The DNA of the CDR3 is TGTGCCAGTAGCACCTCTAGCGGGGGCCCCTACGAGCAGTACTTC. Its translation is CASSTSSGGPYEQYF.

This clone was seen a single time. The CDR3 region has the DNA TGCGCCACGAACAGGGCCAATCAGCCCCAGCATTTT. It is translated as CATNRANQPQHF. The V and J genes are TRBV10-2 and TRBJ1-5; weak D call: TRBD1 (6 bases). This CDR3 spans 12 amino acids. Germline loops: CDR1 WSHSY, CDR2 SAAADI. V was trimmed by 10 bases and J by 3 bases, leaving 10 bases between them.

The chain couples TRBV5-1 to TRBJ1-5, with no clear D. Germline CDR1 is SGHRS and CDR2 is YFSETQ. Trimming took off 0 bases at V and 5 bases at J, with 9 bases between the two ends. The length of the CDR3 is 14 residues. The CDR3 DNA reads as TGCGCCAGCAGCTTGGACCTGAAGCATCAGCCCCAGCATTTT. Its protein is CASSLDLKHQPQHF.

J is TRBJ2-1 and V is TRBV14; 9 bases align to TRBD2. This CDR3 region has 15 residues. From germline, CDR1 is SGHDN and CDR2 FVKESK. V shed 6 bases, J shed 2 bases, and the junction held 5 bases outside the gene matches. CDR3 sequence reads: CASREGLAAYNEQFF. The DNA for the CDR3 is TGTGCCAGCAGGGAGGGACTAGCAGCCTACAATGAGCAGTTCTTC.

V gene TRBV5-1 combines with J gene TRBJ2-7, with TRBD1 identical over 7 bases. V was clipped by 0 bases and J by 0 bases; unmatched bases: 0. This CDR3 is 14 amino acids long. Germline values: CDR1 SGHRS, CDR2 YFSETQ. As DNA, the CDR3 is TGCGCCAGCAGCTTGGGGGACAGCTCCTACGAGCAGTACTTC. Encoded protein: CASSLGDSSYEQYF.